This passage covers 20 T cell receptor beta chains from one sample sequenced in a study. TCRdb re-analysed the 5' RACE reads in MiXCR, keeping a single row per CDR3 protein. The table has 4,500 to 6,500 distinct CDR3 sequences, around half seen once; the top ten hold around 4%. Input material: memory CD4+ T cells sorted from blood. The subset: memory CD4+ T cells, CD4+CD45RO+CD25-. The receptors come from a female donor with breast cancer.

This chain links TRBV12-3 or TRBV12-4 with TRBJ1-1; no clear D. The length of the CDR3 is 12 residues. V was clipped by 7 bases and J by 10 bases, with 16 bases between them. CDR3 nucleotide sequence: TGTGCCAGCACACTAGAAGGACGGGGAGCTTTCTTT. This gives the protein CASTLEGRGAFF.

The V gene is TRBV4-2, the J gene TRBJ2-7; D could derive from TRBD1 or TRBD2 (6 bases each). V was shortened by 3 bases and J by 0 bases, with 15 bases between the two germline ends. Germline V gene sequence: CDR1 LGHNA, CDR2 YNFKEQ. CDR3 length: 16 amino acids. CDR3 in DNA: TGTGCCAGCAGCCAGGAACCGGGGGCCAGCTCCTACGAGCAGTACTTC. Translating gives CASSQEPGASSYEQYF.

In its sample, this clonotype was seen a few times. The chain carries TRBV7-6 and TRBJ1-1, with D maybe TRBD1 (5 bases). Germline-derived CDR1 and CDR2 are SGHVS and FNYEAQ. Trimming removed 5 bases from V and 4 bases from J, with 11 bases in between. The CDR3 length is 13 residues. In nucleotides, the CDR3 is TGTGCCAGCAGCGCGGGGGGGAGCACTGAAGCTTTCTTT. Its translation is CASSAGGSTEAFF.

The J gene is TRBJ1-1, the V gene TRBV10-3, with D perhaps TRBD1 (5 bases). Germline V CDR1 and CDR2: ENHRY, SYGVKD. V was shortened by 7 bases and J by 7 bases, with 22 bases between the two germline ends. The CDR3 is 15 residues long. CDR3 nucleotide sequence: TGTGCCATCAAACCAGGTAGACTAGCGGGGGGTGAAGCTTTCTTT. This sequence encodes CAIKPGRLAGGEAFF.

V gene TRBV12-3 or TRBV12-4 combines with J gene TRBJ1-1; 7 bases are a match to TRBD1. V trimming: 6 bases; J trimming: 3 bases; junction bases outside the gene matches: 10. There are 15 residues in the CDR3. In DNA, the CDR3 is TGTGCCAGCAGCTCAGCCAGACAGGGCTACACTGAAGCTTTCTTT. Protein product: CASSSARQGYTEAFF.

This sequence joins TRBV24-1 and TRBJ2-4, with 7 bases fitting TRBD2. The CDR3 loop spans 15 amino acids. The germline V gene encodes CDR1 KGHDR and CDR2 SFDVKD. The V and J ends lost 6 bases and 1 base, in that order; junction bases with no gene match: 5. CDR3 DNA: TGTGCCACCAGTTCCAGCGGGGAGGCCAAAAACATTCAGTACTTC. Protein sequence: CATSSSGEAKNIQYF.

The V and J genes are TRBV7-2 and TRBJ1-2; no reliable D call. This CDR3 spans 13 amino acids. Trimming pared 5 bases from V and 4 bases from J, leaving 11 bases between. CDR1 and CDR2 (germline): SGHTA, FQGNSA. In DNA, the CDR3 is TGTGCCAGCAGCGCCTGGGGAGTCTATGGCTACACCTTC. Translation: CASSAWGVYGYTF. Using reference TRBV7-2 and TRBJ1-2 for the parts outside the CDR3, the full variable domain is GAGVSQSPSNKVTEKGKDVELRCDPISGHTALYWYRQSLGQGLEFLIYFQGNSAPDKSGLPSDRFSAERTGGSVSTLTIQRTQQEDSAVYLCASSAWGVYGYTFGSGTRLTVV.

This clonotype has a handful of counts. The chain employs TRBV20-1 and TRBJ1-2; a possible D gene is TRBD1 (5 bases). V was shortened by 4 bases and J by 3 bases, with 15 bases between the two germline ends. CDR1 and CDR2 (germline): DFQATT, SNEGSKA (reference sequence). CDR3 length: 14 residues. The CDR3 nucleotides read TGCAGTGCTACTGATGGGACGGAACACTATGGCTACACCTTC. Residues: CSATDGTEHYGYTF.

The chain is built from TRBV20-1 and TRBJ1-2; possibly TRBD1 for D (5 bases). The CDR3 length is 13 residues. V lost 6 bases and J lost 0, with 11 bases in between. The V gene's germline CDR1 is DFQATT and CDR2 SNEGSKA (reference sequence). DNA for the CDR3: TGCAGTGCGGGCGGGGGACCTAACTATGGCTACACCTTC. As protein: CSAGGGPNYGYTF.

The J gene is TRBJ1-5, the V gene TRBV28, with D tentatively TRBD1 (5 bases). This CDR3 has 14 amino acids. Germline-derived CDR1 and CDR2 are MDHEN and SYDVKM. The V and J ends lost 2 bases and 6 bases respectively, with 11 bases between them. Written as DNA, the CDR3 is TGTGCCAGCAGTTTACATCAGGGCACTCAGCCCCAGCATTTT. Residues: CASSLHQGTQPQHF.

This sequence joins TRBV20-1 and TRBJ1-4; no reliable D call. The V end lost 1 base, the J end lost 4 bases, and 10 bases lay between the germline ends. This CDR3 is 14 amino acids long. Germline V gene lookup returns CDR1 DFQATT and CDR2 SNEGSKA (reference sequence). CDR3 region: CSARVLTLNEKLFF. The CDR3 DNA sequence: TGCAGTGCTAGAGTACTGACTCTTAATGAAAAACTGTTTTTT.

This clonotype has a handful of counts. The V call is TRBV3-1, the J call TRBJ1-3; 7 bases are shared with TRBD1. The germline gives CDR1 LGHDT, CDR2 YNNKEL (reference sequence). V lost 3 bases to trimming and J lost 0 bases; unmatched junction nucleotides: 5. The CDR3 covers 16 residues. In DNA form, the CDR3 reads TGTGCCAGCAGCCACACAGGGGCGAGCTCTGGAAACACCATATATTTT. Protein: CASSHTGASSGNTIYF.

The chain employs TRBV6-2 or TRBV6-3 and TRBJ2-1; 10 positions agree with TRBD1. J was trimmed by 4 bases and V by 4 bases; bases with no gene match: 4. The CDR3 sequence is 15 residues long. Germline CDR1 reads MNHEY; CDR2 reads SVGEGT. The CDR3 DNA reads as TGTGCCAGCAGTTCAGACAGGGGGCTGTACAATGAGCAGTTCTTC. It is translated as CASSSDRGLYNEQFF.

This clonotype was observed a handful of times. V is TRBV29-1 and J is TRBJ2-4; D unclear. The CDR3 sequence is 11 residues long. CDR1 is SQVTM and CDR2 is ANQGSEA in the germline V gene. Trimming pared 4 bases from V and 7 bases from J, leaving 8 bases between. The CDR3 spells CSVGIGNIQYF. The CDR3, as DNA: TGCAGCGTTGGGATAGGGAACATTCAGTACTTC.

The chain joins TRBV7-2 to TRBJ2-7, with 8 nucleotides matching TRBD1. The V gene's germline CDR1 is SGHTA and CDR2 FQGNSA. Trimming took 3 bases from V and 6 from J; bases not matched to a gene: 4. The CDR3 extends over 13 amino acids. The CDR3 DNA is TGTGCCAGCAGCTTCTCAGGGACAGGCGAGCAGTACTTC. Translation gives CASSFSGTGEQYF.

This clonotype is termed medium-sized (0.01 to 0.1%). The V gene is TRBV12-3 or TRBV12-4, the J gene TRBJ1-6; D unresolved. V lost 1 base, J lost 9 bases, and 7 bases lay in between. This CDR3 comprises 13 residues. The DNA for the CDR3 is TGTGCCAGCAGTTTAGTGCTGGGTTCACCCCTCCACTTT. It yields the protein CASSLVLGSPLHF.

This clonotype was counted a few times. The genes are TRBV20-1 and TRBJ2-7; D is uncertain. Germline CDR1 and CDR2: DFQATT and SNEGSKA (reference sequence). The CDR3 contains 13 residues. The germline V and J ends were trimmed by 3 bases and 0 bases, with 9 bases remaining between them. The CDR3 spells CSARDASSYEQYF. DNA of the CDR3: TGCAGTGCTAGGGACGCGAGCTCCTACGAGCAGTACTTC.

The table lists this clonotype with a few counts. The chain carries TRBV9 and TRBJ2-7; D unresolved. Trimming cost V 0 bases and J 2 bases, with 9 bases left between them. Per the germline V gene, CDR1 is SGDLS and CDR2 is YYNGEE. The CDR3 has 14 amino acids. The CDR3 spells CASSVAPYPYEQYF. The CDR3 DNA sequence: TGTGCCAGCAGCGTAGCCCCGTACCCCTACGAGCAGTACTTC.

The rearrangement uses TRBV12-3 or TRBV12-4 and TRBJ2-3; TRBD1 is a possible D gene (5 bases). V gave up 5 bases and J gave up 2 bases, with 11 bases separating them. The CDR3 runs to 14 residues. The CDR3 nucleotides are TGTGCCAGCAGTAAAGGGGTAGACACAGATACGCAGTATTTT. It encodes CASSKGVDTDTQYF.

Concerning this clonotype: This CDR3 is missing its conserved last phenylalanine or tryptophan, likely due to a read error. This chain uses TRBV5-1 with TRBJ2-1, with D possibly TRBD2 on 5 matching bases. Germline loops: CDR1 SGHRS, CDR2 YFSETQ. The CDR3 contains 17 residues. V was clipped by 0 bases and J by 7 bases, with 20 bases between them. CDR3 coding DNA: TGCGCCAGCAGCTTGGCTTCTAGCTCAGAGGTTCCTAATGAGCAGTTCTAC. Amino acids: CASSLASSSEVPNEQFY.